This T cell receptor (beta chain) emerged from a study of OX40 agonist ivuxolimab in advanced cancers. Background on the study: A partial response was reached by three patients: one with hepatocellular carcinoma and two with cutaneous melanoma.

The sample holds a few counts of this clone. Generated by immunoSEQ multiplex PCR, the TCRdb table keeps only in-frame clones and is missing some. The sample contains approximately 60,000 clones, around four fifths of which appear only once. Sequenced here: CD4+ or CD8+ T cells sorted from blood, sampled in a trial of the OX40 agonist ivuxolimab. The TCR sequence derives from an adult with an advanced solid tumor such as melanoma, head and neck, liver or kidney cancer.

CDR3 protein: CASSHAGLAGETGELFF. The CDR3 DNA sequence: TGTGCCAGCAGCCACGCGGGACTAGCGGGAGAGACCGGGGAGCTGTTTTTT. V and J are TRBV4-2 and TRBJ2-2; 14 bases are shared with TRBD2. Looked up from germline, CDR1 is LGHNA and CDR2 is YNFKEQ. V shed 3 bases and J 5 bases; nucleotides not matched to a gene: 5. The CDR3 runs to 17 residues.